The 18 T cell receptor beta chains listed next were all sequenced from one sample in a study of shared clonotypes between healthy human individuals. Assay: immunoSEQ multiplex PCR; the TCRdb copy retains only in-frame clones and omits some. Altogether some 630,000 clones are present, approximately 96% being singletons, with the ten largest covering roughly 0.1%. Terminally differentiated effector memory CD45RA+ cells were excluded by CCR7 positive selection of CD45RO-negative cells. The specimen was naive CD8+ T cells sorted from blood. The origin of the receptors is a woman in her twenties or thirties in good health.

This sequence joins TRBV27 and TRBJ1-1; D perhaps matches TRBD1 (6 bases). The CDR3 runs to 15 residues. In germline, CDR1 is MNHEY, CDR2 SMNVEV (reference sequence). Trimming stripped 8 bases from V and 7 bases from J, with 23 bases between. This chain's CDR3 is CASGRGKSQGGEAFF. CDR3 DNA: TGTGCCAGCGGGAGGGGGAAATCTCAGGGAGGTGAAGCTTTCTTT.

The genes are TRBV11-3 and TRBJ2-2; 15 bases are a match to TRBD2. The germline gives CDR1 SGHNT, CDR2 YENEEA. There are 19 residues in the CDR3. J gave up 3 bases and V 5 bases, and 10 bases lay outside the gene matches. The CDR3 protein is CASSGGLAGGWVDTGELFF. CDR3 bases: TGTGCCAGCAGCGGGGGACTAGCGGGAGGTTGGGTAGACACCGGGGAGCTGTTTTTT.

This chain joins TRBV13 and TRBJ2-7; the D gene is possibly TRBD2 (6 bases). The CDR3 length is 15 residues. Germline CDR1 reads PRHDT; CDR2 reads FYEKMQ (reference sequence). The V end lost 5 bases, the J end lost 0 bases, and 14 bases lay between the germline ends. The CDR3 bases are TGTGCCAGCAGCCCGGGACTCCTGAGCTCCTACGAGCAGTACTTC. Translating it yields CASSPGLLSSYEQYF.

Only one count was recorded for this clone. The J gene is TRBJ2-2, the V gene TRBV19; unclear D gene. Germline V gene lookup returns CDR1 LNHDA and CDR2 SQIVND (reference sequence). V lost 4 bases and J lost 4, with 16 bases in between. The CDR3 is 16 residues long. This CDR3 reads CASSKQYNGGTGELFF. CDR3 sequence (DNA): TGTGCCAGTAGTAAGCAGTACAACGGCGGCACCGGGGAGCTGTTTTTT. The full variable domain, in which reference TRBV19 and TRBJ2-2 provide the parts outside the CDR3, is DGGITQSPKYLFRKEGQNVTLSCEQNLNHDAMYWYRQDPGQGLRLIYYSQIVNDFQKGDIAEGYSVSREKKESFPLTVTSAQKNPTAFYLCASSKQYNGGTGELFFGEGSRLTVL.

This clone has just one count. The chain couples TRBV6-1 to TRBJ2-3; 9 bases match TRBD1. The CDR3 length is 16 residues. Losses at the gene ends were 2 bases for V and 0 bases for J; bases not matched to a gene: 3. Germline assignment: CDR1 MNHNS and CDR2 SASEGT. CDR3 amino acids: CASSERDRVSTDTQYF. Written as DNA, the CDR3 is TGTGCCAGCAGTGAAAGGGACAGGGTGAGCACAGATACGCAGTATTTT.

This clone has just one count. The CDR3 reads CASSFKISGYEQYF. The CDR3 DNA reads TGCGCCAGCAGCTTTAAAATATCCGGGTACGAGCAGTACTTC. The chain links TRBV5-1 to TRBJ2-7; D unclear. Trimming shortened V by 2 bases and J by 4 bases, and 13 bases separated the two germline ends. The CDR3 has 14 residues. Germline CDR1 is SGHRS and CDR2 is YFSETQ.

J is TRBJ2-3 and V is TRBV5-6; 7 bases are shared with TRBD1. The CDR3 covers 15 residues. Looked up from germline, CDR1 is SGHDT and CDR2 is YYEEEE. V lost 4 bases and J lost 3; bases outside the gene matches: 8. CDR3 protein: CASSGTGEGTDTQYF. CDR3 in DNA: TGTGCCAGCAGCGGTACAGGGGAAGGTACAGATACGCAGTATTTT.

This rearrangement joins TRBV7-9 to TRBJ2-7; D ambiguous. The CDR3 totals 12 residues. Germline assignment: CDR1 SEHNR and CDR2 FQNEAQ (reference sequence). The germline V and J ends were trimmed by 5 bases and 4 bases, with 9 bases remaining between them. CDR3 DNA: TGTGCCAGCAGCCTCCTCACGTACGAGCAGTACTTC. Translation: CASSLLTYEQYF.

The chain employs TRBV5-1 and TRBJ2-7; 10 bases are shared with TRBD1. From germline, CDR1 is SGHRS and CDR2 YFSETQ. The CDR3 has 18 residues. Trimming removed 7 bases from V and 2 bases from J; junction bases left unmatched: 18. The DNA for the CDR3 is TGCGCCAGCGCGGGTGGGACAGGGGACAACCGGTGGGCCTACGAGCAGTACTTC. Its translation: CASAGGTGDNRWAYEQYF.

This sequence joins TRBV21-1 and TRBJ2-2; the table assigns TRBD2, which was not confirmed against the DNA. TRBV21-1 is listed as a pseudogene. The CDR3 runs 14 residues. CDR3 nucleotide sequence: TGTGCCAGCAGCAAGCGGGTTGACACCGGGGAGCTGTTTTTT. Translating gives CASSKRVDTGELFF.

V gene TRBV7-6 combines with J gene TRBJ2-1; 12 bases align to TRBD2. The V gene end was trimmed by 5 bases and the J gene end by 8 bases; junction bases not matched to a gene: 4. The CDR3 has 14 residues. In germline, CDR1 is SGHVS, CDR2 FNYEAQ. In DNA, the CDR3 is TGTGCCAGCAGCCCACTAGCGGGAGGTCATGAGCAGTTCTTC. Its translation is CASSPLAGGHEQFF.

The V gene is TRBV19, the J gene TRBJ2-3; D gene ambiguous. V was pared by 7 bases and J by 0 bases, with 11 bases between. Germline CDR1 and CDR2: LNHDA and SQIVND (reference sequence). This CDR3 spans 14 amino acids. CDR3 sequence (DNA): TGTGCCAGTAAGGAAAATTGGAGCACAGATACGCAGTATTTT. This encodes CASKENWSTDTQYF.

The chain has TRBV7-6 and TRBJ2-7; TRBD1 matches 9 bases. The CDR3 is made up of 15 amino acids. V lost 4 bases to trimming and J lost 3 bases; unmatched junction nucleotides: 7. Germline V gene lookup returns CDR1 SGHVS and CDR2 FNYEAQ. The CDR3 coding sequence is TGTGCCAGCAGCTCCAGACAGGGGGTTCTCTACGAGCAGTACTTC. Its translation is CASSSRQGVLYEQYF.

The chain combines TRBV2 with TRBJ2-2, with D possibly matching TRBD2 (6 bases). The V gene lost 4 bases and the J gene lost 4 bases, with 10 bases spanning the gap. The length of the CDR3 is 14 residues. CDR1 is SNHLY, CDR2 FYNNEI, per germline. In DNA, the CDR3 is TGTGCCAGCAGTGGGGGGAGGACCACCGGGGAGCTGTTTTTT. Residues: CASSGGRTTGELFF.

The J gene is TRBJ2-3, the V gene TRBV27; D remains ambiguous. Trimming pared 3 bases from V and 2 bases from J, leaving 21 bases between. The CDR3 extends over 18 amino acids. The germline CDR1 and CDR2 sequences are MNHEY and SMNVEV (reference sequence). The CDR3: CASSFSYSDGFLTDTQYF. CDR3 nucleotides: TGTGCCAGCAGTTTCTCCTATAGTGACGGGTTCCTCACAGATACGCAGTATTTT.

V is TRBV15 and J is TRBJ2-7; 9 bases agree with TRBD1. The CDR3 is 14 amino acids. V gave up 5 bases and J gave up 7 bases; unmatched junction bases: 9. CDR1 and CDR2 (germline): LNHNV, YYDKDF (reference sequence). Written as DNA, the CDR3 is TGTGCCACCAGCCCCCGGACAGGGGCGGGGGAGCAGTACTTC. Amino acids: CATSPRTGAGEQYF.

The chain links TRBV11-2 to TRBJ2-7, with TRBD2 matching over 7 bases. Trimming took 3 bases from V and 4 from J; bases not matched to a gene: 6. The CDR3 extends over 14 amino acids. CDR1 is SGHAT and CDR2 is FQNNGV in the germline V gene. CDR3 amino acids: CASSFFSGGYEQYF. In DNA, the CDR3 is TGTGCCAGCAGCTTCTTCTCGGGGGGATACGAGCAGTACTTC.

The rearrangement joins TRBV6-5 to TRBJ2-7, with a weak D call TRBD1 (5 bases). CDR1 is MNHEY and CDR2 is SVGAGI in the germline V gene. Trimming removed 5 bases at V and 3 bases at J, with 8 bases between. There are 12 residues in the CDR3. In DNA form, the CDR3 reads TGTGCCAGCAGTCACGACAGCTACGAGCAGTACTTC. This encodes CASSHDSYEQYF.